This T cell receptor (beta chain) is from a study of shared clonotypes between healthy human individuals. This clone was seen just once. Sequencing was performed with immunoSEQ multiplex PCR; in TCRdb, only in-frame clones are kept and a portion is missing. The profile shows 2 million to 2.5 million clones, around 90% of them singletons. V dropped 2 bases and J dropped 4; count of bases not matched to a gene: 5. The CDR3 has 16 amino acids. Germline-derived CDR1 and CDR2 are SGHVS and FQNEAQ. This TCR came from a young man in good health. Some clones in this sample may be carry-over from other donors' samples. V usage is TRBV7-8 and J usage is TRBJ1-5, with TRBD1 matching over 10 bases. The sample taken for sequencing was naive CD4+ T cells from PBMCs. Subset reported: CD45RA+ positively selected. In DNA form, the CDR3 reads TGTGCCAGCAGCTTACCCCGGGACAGGGGAAATCAGCCCCAGCATTTT. Encoded protein: CASSLPRDRGNQPQHF.